Detailed here is one TCR beta chain. Its specificity is not known. This CDR3 has 15 residues. Germline V gene data show CDR1 as MGHDK and CDR2 as SYGVNS. V lost 2 bases, J lost 1 base, and 11 bases lay in between. The sample originates from a study of blood T cells in healthy people across ages. Study-wide results and limits: From one million sequenced T cells, diversity estimates were lower bounds.

Together with a sample-barcoded 5' primer, a J-beta primer mix was included in a second PCR lasting about 6 to 11 cycles. Each CDR3 protein is one row after TCRdb ran MiXCR on the 5' RACE reads. The table lists 710,000 or so distinct CDR3 sequences, 22% of them singletons. Source material: blood. The chain links TRBV25-1 to TRBJ1-1; D not certain. The clonotype comes from a man aged 65 to 79 in good health. The chain's CDR3 is CASSEVGRGNTEAFF. For the CDR3, the DNA is TGTGCCAGCAGTGAAGTAGGGCGAGGGAACACTGAAGCTTTCTTT.